The clone carrying this TCR beta chain was recorded only once. The template used for profiling TCR beta VDJ and CDR3 was genomic DNA. TCRdb itself ran the reads through MiXCR, one entry per CDR3 protein. The sample lists around 150,000 distinct CDR3 sequences, 70% to 80% occurring once. This sample was taken from a study of CD8+CD57+ T cells in acquired aplastic anemia. Study overall: Average DNA yield from sorted CD4+ and CD8+ cells was approximately 3 ug.

The germline V gene has CDR1 KGHDR and CDR2 SFDVKD. Trimming took 9 bases from V and 4 from J; bases not matched to a gene: 9. The CDR3 runs to 15 residues. Selection for sequencing was limited to patients who had shown CD8+CD57+ cell expansion by flow cytometry. Patients had undergone no therapy by the time their blood was sampled. This chain links TRBV24-1 with TRBJ2-2, with 8 positions matching TRBD1. This TCR was sampled from a human donor with aplastic anemia. Sequencing was done on a sample of sorted CD4+, CD8+, or CD8+CD57+ T cells (not recorded which) from PBMCs. The CDR3 coding sequence is TGTGCCACCGGGAGGACAGGGCCTTTCACCGGGGAGCTGTTTTTT. Translation: CATGRTGPFTGELFF.